The 21 T cell receptor beta chains below were found in one sample sequenced in a study of blood T cell repertoires in COVID-19. Sequencing was performed with immunoSEQ multiplex PCR; in TCRdb, only in-frame clones are kept and a portion is missing. Among 200,000 to 300,000 clones listed, about 90% were seen once. The sample consisted of peripheral blood. These TCRs come from an elderly man with acute or convalescent COVID-19.

Only one count was recorded for this clone. This chain links TRBV27 with TRBJ2-5; 8 positions match TRBD2. The CDR3 spans 14 residues. Looked up from germline, CDR1 is MNHEY and CDR2 is SMNVEV (reference sequence). With 6 bases clipped from V and 2 bases from J, the junction kept 5 bases outside the gene matches. This chain's CDR3 is CASRLLAGQETQYF. DNA of the CDR3: TGTGCCAGCAGACTATTAGCGGGACAAGAGACCCAGTACTTC.

J is TRBJ1-2 and V is TRBV9; 11 nucleotides align to TRBD1. The CDR3 is 13 amino acids. The V and J ends lost 2 bases and 9 bases, in that order; junction bases with no gene match: 3. The germline V gene has CDR1 SGDLS and CDR2 YYNGEE. Here the CDR3 reads CASSVRDRGSYTF. The CDR3 DNA reads TGTGCCAGCAGCGTCCGGGACAGGGGGAGCTACACCTTC.

V usage is TRBV5-6 and J usage is TRBJ1-1; 11 bases map to TRBD1. CDR1 and CDR2 from the germline V gene are SGHDT and YYEEEE. V was clipped by 4 bases and J by 2 bases; unmatched bases: 10. This CDR3 is 17 amino acids long. The CDR3 sequence: CASSRLGTGGVNTEAFF. DNA of the CDR3: TGTGCCAGCAGCCGGTTAGGGACAGGGGGAGTTAACACTGAAGCTTTCTTT.

Regarding this clone: At one end the junction does not follow the germline gene, possibly because of a read error. The gene calls are TRBV7-2 and TRBJ1-6, with D possibly matching TRBD1 (6 bases). The V gene's germline CDR1 is SGHTA and CDR2 FQGNSA. The CDR3 runs 16 residues. The CDR3 spells CASSLATGRKNSPLHF. CDR3 nucleotide sequence: TGTGCCAGCAGCCTAGCGACAGGACGGAAAAATTCACCCCTCCACTTT.

The rearrangement links TRBV29-1 to TRBJ2-1, with 14 bases fitting TRBD2. The CDR3 spans 14 residues. CDR1 and CDR2 (germline): SQVTM, ANQGSEA. V lost 6 bases, J lost 8 bases, and 6 bases stayed unmatched. CDR3 nucleotides: TGCAGCGTCGGGACTAGCGGGAGTTTATATGAGCAGTTCTTC. Residues: CSVGTSGSLYEQFF.

Of note for this clone: Other DNA sequences of this sample code for an identical CDR3. The rearrangement joins TRBV3-1 (or the pseudogene TRBV3-2) to TRBJ1-1, with D tentatively TRBD1 (5 bases). Deletions cut 6 bases from V and 5 bases from J, with 7 bases between. CDR3 length equals 11 residues. In germline, CDR1 is LGHDT, CDR2 YNNKEL (reference sequence). CDR3 sequence reads: CASRGGTEAFF. In nucleotides, the CDR3 is TGTGCCAGCAGGGGGGGAACTGAAGCTTTCTTT.

This chain joins TRBV19 and TRBJ1-6; TRBD1 aligns across 8 bases. This CDR3 spans 15 amino acids. Germline assignment: CDR1 LNHDA and CDR2 SQIVND (reference sequence). Losses at the gene ends were 5 bases for V and 5 bases for J; bases not matched to a gene: 5. CDR3 loop: CASSLGQGDNSPLHF. In nucleotides, the CDR3 is TGTGCCAGTAGTTTAGGACAGGGAGATAATTCACCCCTCCACTTT.

This rearrangement joins TRBV2 to TRBJ2-1; 7 bases are a match to TRBD1. V was pared by 5 bases and J by 10 bases, with 14 bases of the junction left unmatched. Germline CDR1 and CDR2: SNHLY and FYNNEI. The CDR3 covers 15 residues. The CDR3 nucleotides are TGTGCCAGCAGTTCCGACAGGGCGAGGGGTGGGGAGCAGTTCTTC. Encoded protein: CASSSDRARGGEQFF.

This chain uses TRBV12-5 with TRBJ2-2; TRBD2 aligns across 12 bases. CDR1 and CDR2 from the germline V gene are LGHNT and FRNRAP. Germline trimming cut 6 bases from V and 5 bases from J; bases unmatched to any gene: 4. This CDR3 region has 15 residues. The CDR3 reads CASGPGLAGTGELFF. The CDR3 DNA follows: TGTGCTAGTGGCCCCGGACTAGCGGGAACCGGGGAGCTGTTTTTT.

The gene calls are TRBV7-9 and TRBJ2-2; unclear D gene. CDR3 size: 13 residues. Germline V gene sequence: CDR1 SEHNR, CDR2 FQNEAQ (reference sequence). Trimming took off 7 bases at V and 4 bases at J, with 10 bases between the two ends. CDR3 DNA: TGTGCCAGCACCCCCAGTGCCACCGGGGAGCTGTTTTTT. This codes for CASTPSATGELFF.

A single count supports this clone. V and J are TRBV6-2 or TRBV6-3 and TRBJ2-2; 10 bases fit TRBD2. The CDR3 has 16 amino acids. V was clipped by 6 bases and J by 6 bases; unmatched bases: 10. In germline, CDR1 is MNHEY, CDR2 SVGEGT. The CDR3 DNA is TGTGCCAGCAGCTCCTCCGGGACTAGCGCCCCCGGGGAGCTGTTTTTT. Its protein product is CASSSSGTSAPGELFF.

J is TRBJ1-1 and V is TRBV5-5; no clear D. V dropped 4 bases and J dropped 1 base, with 8 bases sitting between them. The CDR3 is 13 amino acids. Germline V gene lookup returns CDR1 SGHKS and CDR2 YYEKEE (reference sequence). The CDR3 region is CASSLLANTEAFF. As DNA, the CDR3 is TGTGCCAGCAGCCTCTTGGCGAACACTGAAGCTTTCTTT.

This chain joins TRBV18 and TRBJ1-2; D gene uncertain. Trimming shortened V by 3 bases and J by 6 bases, and 14 bases separated the two germline ends. The CDR3 runs 14 residues. Germline V CDR1 and CDR2: KGHSH, LQKENI. The chain's CDR3 is CASSPRGATDGYTF. The CDR3 DNA reads TGTGCCAGCTCACCCCGCGGCGCGACGGATGGCTACACCTTC.

The V gene is TRBV5-1, the J gene TRBJ2-3, with 9 bases fitting TRBD2. Germline V gene data show CDR1 as SGHRS and CDR2 as YFSETQ. Trimming took 0 bases from V and 2 from J; bases not matched to a gene: 4. The CDR3 has 16 amino acids. The CDR3 DNA is TGCGCCAGCAGCTTGGTTAGCGGGGGATACACAGATACGCAGTATTTT. Its protein product is CASSLVSGGYTDTQYF.

This sequence joins TRBV4-2 and TRBJ1-4, with 9 bases identical to TRBD1. V trimming: 3 bases; J trimming: 13 bases; junction bases outside the gene matches: 9. Germline CDR1 LGHNA, CDR2 YNFKEQ. This CDR3 comprises 14 residues. The CDR3 here is CASSQREQGAILFF. For the CDR3, the DNA is TGTGCCAGCAGCCAGAGAGAACAGGGGGCTATACTGTTTTTT.

With regard to this clone: This specimen includes other DNA sequences encoding the same CDR3. V gene TRBV28 combines with J gene TRBJ1-1, with TRBD1 matching over 10 bases. The CDR3 is 15 amino acids. Germline V CDR1 and CDR2: MDHEN, SYDVKM. Trimming cost V 3 bases and J 6 bases; bases outside gene matches: 7. The CDR3 loop reads CASSLAGTGVPEAFF. DNA for the CDR3: TGTGCCAGCAGTTTGGCCGGGACAGGGGTCCCTGAAGCTTTCTTT.

This chain joins TRBV6-5 and TRBJ2-3; maybe TRBD2 (6 bases). Trimming pared 6 bases from V and 0 bases from J, leaving 10 bases between. Germline CDR1 MNHEY, CDR2 SVGAGI. The length of the CDR3 is 14 residues. CDR3 in amino acids: CASSNGGSTDTQYF. The DNA for the CDR3 is TGTGCCAGCAGCAACGGGGGTAGCACAGATACGCAGTATTTT.

This chain connects TRBV10-3 to TRBJ2-1; the match to TRBD1 covers 9 bases. Germline CDR1 reads ENHRY; CDR2 reads SYGVKD. J lost 3 bases, V lost 8 bases, and 2 bases had no gene match. The CDR3 length is 13 residues. The CDR3 sequence is CAIRDRDYNEQFF. CDR3 bases: TGTGCCATCCGGGACAGGGACTACAATGAGCAGTTCTTC.

The table lists this clone with a count of one. The chain has TRBV18 and TRBJ1-4; possibly TRBD1 for D (6 bases). V lost 3 bases and J 5 bases, leaving 13 bases between the germline ends. CDR1 is KGHSH, CDR2 LQKENI, per germline. The CDR3 length is 15 residues. Written as DNA, the CDR3 is TGTGCCAGCTCACCTCGGACAGAGGCGAATGAAAAACTGTTTTTT. Translating gives CASSPRTEANEKLFF.

The chain couples TRBV7-9 to TRBJ2-3; 7 bases map to TRBD2. Trimming took 5 bases from V and 1 from J; bases not matched to a gene: 3. The germline gives CDR1 SEHNR, CDR2 FQNEAQ (reference sequence). This CDR3 contains 14 residues. The CDR3 DNA reads TGTGCCAGCAGCCCTACTAGCGGCACAGATACGCAGTATTTT. This codes for CASSPTSGTDTQYF.

The chain couples TRBV7-2 to TRBJ1-5; weak D call: TRBD1 (5 bases). This CDR3 is 14 amino acids long. The V end was cut by 5 bases, the J end by 7 bases, with 15 bases between. CDR1 and CDR2 (germline): SGHTA, FQGNSA. This CDR3 is CASSKEGLGQPQHF. Written as DNA, the CDR3 is TGTGCCAGCAGCAAGGAGGGGTTGGGGCAGCCCCAGCATTTT. The variable domain in full, completed from reference TRBV7-2 and TRBJ1-5, reads GAGVSQSPSNKVTEKGKDVELRCDPISGHTALYWYRQSLGQGLEFLIYFQGNSAPDKSGLPSDRFSAERTGGSVSTLTIQRTQQEDSAVYLCASSKEGLGQPQHFGDGTRLSIL.